This paragraph reports one T cell receptor beta chain. The source of the sample is a study of blood T cell repertoires in COVID-19. Study-level information: Material from acute and convalescent COVID-19 was sourced from the United States, Italy and Spain. In each case, the material was cDNA or gDNA derived from T cells, B-cell-depleted T cells, or PBMCs.

Seattle's enrolled individuals joined amid active infection and were then monitored longitudinally. As handled by the study authors: Scientists estimated how many nucleated cells there were by amplifying reference gene primers. This table comes from immunoSEQ multiplex PCR, and its TCRdb copy is limited to in-frame clones, with some not included. D and trimming come from the DNA, and the V and J calls and clone size come from that table. The data show more than 100,000 clones, around 89% seen once. The V and J ends lost 5 bases and 1 base respectively, with 7 bases between them. Germline V gene sequence: CDR1 KGHDR, CDR2 SFDVKD. This CDR3 comprises 13 residues.

Sequencing was done on a sample of peripheral blood. The TCR was taken from an older woman with COVID-19, enrolled during active disease. The J gene is TRBJ1-2, the V gene TRBV24-1, with no clear D. CDR3 amino acids: CATSVGDNYGYTF. The CDR3 nucleotides read TGTGCCACCAGTGTGGGCGATAACTATGGCTACACCTTC.